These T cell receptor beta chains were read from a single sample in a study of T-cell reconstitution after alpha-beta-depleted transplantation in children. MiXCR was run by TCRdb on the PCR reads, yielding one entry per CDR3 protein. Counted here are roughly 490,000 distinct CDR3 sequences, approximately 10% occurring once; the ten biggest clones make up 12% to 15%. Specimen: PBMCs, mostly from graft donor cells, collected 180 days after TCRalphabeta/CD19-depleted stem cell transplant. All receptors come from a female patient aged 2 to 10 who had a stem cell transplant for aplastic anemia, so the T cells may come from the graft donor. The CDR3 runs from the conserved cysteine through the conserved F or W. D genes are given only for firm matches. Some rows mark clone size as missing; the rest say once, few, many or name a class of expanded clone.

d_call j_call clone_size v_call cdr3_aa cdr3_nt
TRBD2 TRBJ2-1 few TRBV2 CASSPLTGLALHNEQFF TGTGCCAGCAGCCCACTAACCGGACTAGCTCTGCACAATGAGCAGTTCTTC
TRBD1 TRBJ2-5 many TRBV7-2 CASSLGQGTKETQYF TGTGCCAGCAGCTTAGGACAGGGGACGAAAGAGACCCAGTACTTC
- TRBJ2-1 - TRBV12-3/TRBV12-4 CASSLIGSEQFF TGTGCCAGCAGTTTAATAGGGAGTGAGCAGTTCTTC
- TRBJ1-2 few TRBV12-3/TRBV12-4 CASSFNGAHGYTF TGTGCCAGCAGTTTCAACGGGGCCCATGGCTACACCTTC
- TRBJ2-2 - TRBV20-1 CSARLGIGELFF TGCAGTGCTAGGTTAGGGATCGGGGAGCTGTTTTTT
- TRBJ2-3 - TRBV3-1 CASSQVADTQYF TGTGCCAGCAGCCAGGTCGCGGATACGCAGTATTTT
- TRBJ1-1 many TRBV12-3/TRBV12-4 CASSPMNTEAFF TGTGCCAGCTCACCTATGAACACTGAAGCTTTCTTT
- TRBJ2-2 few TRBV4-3 CASSQVVRAARSTGELFF TGCGCCAGCAGCCAAGTTGTCAGGGCCGCGAGGAGCACCGGGGAGCTGTTTTTT
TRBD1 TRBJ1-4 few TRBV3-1 CASSQDWPNRGINEKLFF TGTGCCAGCAGCCAAGATTGGCCCAACAGGGGGATTAATGAAAAACTGTTTTTT
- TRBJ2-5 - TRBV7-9 CASSRVEGQETQYF TGTGCCAGCAGCCGAGTCGAGGGGCAAGAGACCCAGTACTTC
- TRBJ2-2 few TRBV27 CASSLASYTGELFF TGTGCCAGCAGTTTGGCTAGCTACACCGGGGAGCTGTTTTTT
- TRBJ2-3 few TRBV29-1 CSVEESGGTDTQYF TGCAGCGTTGAAGAGTCAGGCGGCACAGATACGCAGTATTTT
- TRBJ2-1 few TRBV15 CATSRDRPGSYNEQFF TGTGCCACCAGCAGAGATAGGCCGGGCTCCTACAATGAGCAGTTCTTC
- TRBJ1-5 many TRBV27 CASSLGINQPQHF TGTGCCAGCAGTTTAGGGATCAATCAGCCCCAGCATTTT
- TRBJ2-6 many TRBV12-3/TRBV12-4 CASRGGSGANVLTF TGTGCCAGCAGGGGAGGCTCTGGGGCCAACGTCCTGACTTTC
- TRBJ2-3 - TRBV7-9 CASSLEEGLNTQYF TGTGCCAGCAGCTTAGAGGAGGGGTTGAATACGCAGTATTTT
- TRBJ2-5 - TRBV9 CASSAQLVGGTQYF TGTGCCAGCAGCGCGCAACTAGTGGGGGGGACCCAGTACTTC
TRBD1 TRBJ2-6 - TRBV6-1 CASRPTGAGANVLTF TGTGCCAGCAGGCCCACAGGGGCTGGGGCCAACGTCCTGACTTTC
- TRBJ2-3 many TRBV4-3 CASSQEFSVSTDTQYF TGCGCCAGCAGCCAAGAATTCAGCGTTAGCACAGATACGCAGTATTTT
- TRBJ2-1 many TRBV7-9 CASSLEGHNEQFF TGTGCCAGCAGCTTGGAGGGCCACAATGAGCAGTTCTTC